This TCR beta chain was found in a study of blood T cell repertoires in COVID-19. Overall study context: There were acute and convalescent COVID-19 samples, and they came from the United States, Italy and Spain. T cells, B-cell-depleted T cells, or PBMCs supplied cDNA or gDNA.

The length of the CDR3 is 15 residues. After removal of 5 bases from V and 7 bases from J, the junction contained 9 bases not matched to a gene. CDR1 is PRHDT, CDR2 FYEKMQ, per germline (reference sequence). Authors' analysis steps: The assay estimated nucleated cells by amplifying reference gene primers. Repertoires were generated with immunoSEQ multiplex PCR, while TCRdb's copy carries only in-frame clones and drops some. The V and J calls and clone size come from that table; D and trimming were worked out from the DNA. This repertoire shows about 77,000 clones, 75% to 90% found once; its top ten account for around 5.2%.

The V gene is TRBV13, the J gene TRBJ2-1, with TRBD1 identical over 9 bases. Sequencing used peripheral blood. This clonotype was obtained from a woman aged 70 to 79 with acute or convalescent COVID-19. CDR3 DNA sequence: TGTGCCAGCAGCCTCCGCCCTGGACAGGGGAATGAGCAGTTCTTC. This encodes CASSLRPGQGNEQFF.